The 26 T cell receptor beta chains below were found in one sample sequenced in a study of vaccination effects on CD4 cells after COVID-19. Isolation of CD4+ T cells took place after around 10 days of culture. Two doses of either BNT162b2 or mRNA-1273 were given to each participant. Generated by immunoSEQ multiplex PCR, the TCRdb table keeps only in-frame clones and is missing some. The data show 37,000 or so clones, approximately 70% seen once. Their cognate antigens are unknown. This sample comprised CD4+ T cells from PBMCs cultured without peptide, obtained after COVID-19 vaccination. Every receptor here comes from a human donor who received a COVID-19 vaccine.

This clone was detected only a few times. The V gene is TRBV20-1, the J gene TRBJ2-3; D is ambiguous. The CDR3 is made up of 10 amino acids. Germline V gives CDR1 DFQATT, CDR2 SNEGSKA (reference sequence). V was cut by 4 bases and J by 3 bases, with 2 bases left in between. The CDR3 DNA reads TGCAGTGCTATTACAGATACGCAGTATTTT. Translated, it gives CSAITDTQYF.

The genes are TRBV18 and TRBJ1-5, with 9 bases matching TRBD1. Germline values: CDR1 KGHSH, CDR2 LQKENI. With V trimmed by 6 bases and J by 3 bases, 9 bases remained unmatched. This CDR3 comprises 16 residues. The chain's CDR3 is CASSQTGTGNNQPQHF. In DNA form, the CDR3 reads TGTGCCAGCTCGCAAACAGGGACAGGGAACAATCAGCCCCAGCATTTT.

The chain combines TRBV6-6 with TRBJ1-2; D perhaps matches TRBD1 (6 bases). Germline V gene lookup returns CDR1 MNHNY and CDR2 SVGAGI (reference sequence). The CDR3 contains 17 residues. The ends were cut back, 5 bases at V and 2 bases at J, with 21 bases in the middle. Written as DNA, the CDR3 is TGTGCCAGCAGTCGCCATGGCTCAGGGGCCGCCAACTATGGCTACACCTTC. Translation gives CASSRHGSGAANYGYTF.

The CDR3 reads CASSLTTGTGFVYGYTF. In DNA, the CDR3 is TGTGCCAGCAGCTTAACAACCGGGACAGGGTTCGTCTATGGCTACACCTTC. The chain links TRBV13 to TRBJ1-2; 9 bases agree with TRBD1. The CDR3 is made up of 17 amino acids. CDR1 and CDR2 (germline): PRHDT, FYEKMQ (reference sequence). J gave up 4 bases and V 2 bases, and 11 bases lay outside the gene matches.

The rearrangement uses TRBV27 and TRBJ1-6; D uncertain. The CDR3 is made up of 14 amino acids. Trimming removed 3 bases at V and 10 bases at J, with 13 bases between. Per the germline V gene, CDR1 is MNHEY and CDR2 is SMNVEV (reference sequence). The CDR3 region has the DNA TGTGCCAGCAGTTTTAACAGCGACGGGTCACCCCTCCACTTT. This gives the protein CASSFNSDGSPLHF.

The V gene is TRBV4-2, the J gene TRBJ1-1; TRBD1 matches at 7 bases. The V segment lost 3 bases and the J segment 4 bases; nucleotides outside the gene matches: 8. This CDR3 spans 15 amino acids. From germline, CDR1 is LGHNA and CDR2 YNFKEQ. The DNA of the CDR3 is TGTGCCAGCAGCCAGCCCACAGGGGTTCTCACTGAAGCTTTCTTT. Translated: CASSQPTGVLTEAFF.

The genes are TRBV13 and TRBJ1-2; 10 bases are shared with TRBD1. Germline V gene lookup returns CDR1 PRHDT and CDR2 FYEKMQ (reference sequence). V lost 4 bases, J lost 5 bases, and 10 bases stayed unmatched. The CDR3 contains 16 residues. This CDR3 is CASSSGGDRGPYGYTF. CDR3 nucleotides: TGTGCCAGCAGCTCGGGAGGGGACAGGGGACCATATGGCTACACCTTC.

The J gene is TRBJ2-2, the V gene TRBV5-1; a weak D match, TRBD2 (7 bases). Germline assignment: CDR1 SGHRS and CDR2 YFSETQ. The CDR3 covers 16 residues. V was pared by 4 bases and J by 0 bases, with 13 bases between. As DNA, the CDR3 is TGCGCCAGCAGCCGGGGGGCAGTTACGAACACCGGGGAGCTGTTTTTT. Protein sequence: CASSRGAVTNTGELFF.

This clone was seen more than once but under ten times. The CDR3 sequence: CASSEFGGAPYEQYF. CDR3 nucleotides: TGTGCCAGCAGTGAATTTGGGGGGGCCCCCTACGAGCAGTACTTC. The chain recombines TRBV6-1 with TRBJ2-7; maybe TRBD2 (7 bases). V was cut by 2 bases and J by 2 bases, with 13 bases left in between. CDR3 length: 15 residues. CDR1 and CDR2 from the germline V gene are MNHNS and SASEGT.

V gene TRBV5-4 combines with J gene TRBJ1-2; possibly TRBD1 for D (5 bases). V lost 0 bases to trimming and J lost 5 bases, with 11 bases between them. CDR1 SGHNT and CDR2 YYREEE come from the germline V gene (reference sequence). The CDR3 sequence is 14 residues long. The CDR3 spells CASSLEDSTYGYTF. In nucleotides, the CDR3 is TGTGCCAGCAGCTTGGAAGACAGCACTTATGGCTACACCTTC.

This clone was seen more than once but under ten times. The V and J genes are TRBV2 and TRBJ2-1, with D possibly being TRBD1 (6 bases). The CDR3 has 14 residues. Deletions cut 3 bases from V and 5 bases from J, with 11 bases between. Germline CDR1 is SNHLY and CDR2 is FYNNEI. The DNA for the CDR3 is TGTGCCAGCAGTGAGGACAGAGGGCACAATGAGCAGTTCTTC. It specifies CASSEDRGHNEQFF.

The rearrangement uses TRBV7-9 and TRBJ1-2; D unresolved. The ends were cut back, 3 bases at V and 1 base at J, with 0 bases in the middle. CDR3 length equals 11 residues. CDR1 is SEHNR and CDR2 is FQNEAQ in the germline V gene (reference sequence). The CDR3 spells CASSFNYGYTF. For the CDR3, the DNA is TGTGCCAGCAGCTTTAACTATGGCTACACCTTC.

The chain has TRBV12-3 or TRBV12-4 and TRBJ1-5; D not resolved. CDR3 size: 13 residues. V was clipped by 0 bases and J by 4 bases, with 4 bases between them. Written as DNA, the CDR3 is TGTGCCAGCAGTTTAGCTCTGAATCAGCCCCAGCATTTT. Protein: CASSLALNQPQHF.

V usage is TRBV29-1 and J usage is TRBJ2-5; D remains ambiguous. Germline V gives CDR1 SQVTM, CDR2 ANQGSEA. The CDR3 covers 12 residues. V shed 5 bases and J shed 2 bases, with 9 bases lying between them. The CDR3: CSVSQIQETQYF. As DNA, the CDR3 is TGCAGCGTTTCCCAAATACAAGAGACCCAGTACTTC.

The chain joins TRBV5-5 to TRBJ1-3; D unresolved. The CDR3 is made up of 16 amino acids. Trimming removed 3 bases from V and 0 bases from J, with 13 bases in between. In germline, CDR1 is SGHKS, CDR2 YYEKEE (reference sequence). The CDR3 DNA reads TGTGCCAGCAGCTATTTGAGGGCGAGCTCTGGAAACACCATATATTTT. This sequence encodes CASSYLRASSGNTIYF.

The rearrangement joins TRBV10-2 to TRBJ1-5, with a weak D call TRBD1 (5 bases). With 7 bases removed from V and 7 bases from J, the gap between germline ends came to 14 bases. This CDR3 has 13 residues. CDR1 and CDR2 (germline): WSHSY, SAAADI. The CDR3 loop reads CASTGDSLQPQHF. In DNA form, the CDR3 reads TGCGCCAGCACTGGAGACAGCTTACAGCCCCAGCATTTT.

This clone was seen only once. J is TRBJ2-4 and V is TRBV7-8, with D unresolved. Trimming took off 5 bases at V and 0 bases at J, with 8 bases between the two ends. There are 14 residues in the CDR3. Per the germline V gene, CDR1 is SGHVS and CDR2 is FQNEAQ. The CDR3 region is CASSARTAKNIQYF. The CDR3 bases are TGTGCCAGCAGCGCAAGGACAGCCAAAAACATTCAGTACTTC.

The genes are TRBV10-1 and TRBJ2-2, with D unresolved. Looked up from germline, CDR1 is WNHNN and CDR2 is SYGVQD (reference sequence). The CDR3 covers 14 residues. Trimming took off 7 bases at V and 7 bases at J, with 16 bases between the two ends. The CDR3 spells CASMVEGIDGELFF. CDR3 nucleotide sequence: TGCGCCAGCATGGTGGAAGGGATCGACGGGGAGCTGTTTTTT.

This clone was counted only a few times. The rearrangement uses TRBV5-4 and TRBJ2-3; no firm D call. This CDR3 has 14 amino acids. The germline V and J ends were trimmed by 2 bases and 4 bases, with 11 bases remaining between them. CDR1 and CDR2 from the germline V gene are SGHNT and YYREEE (reference sequence). CDR3 residues: CASSLPHTPDTQYF. CDR3 DNA: TGTGCCAGCAGCTTACCTCACACGCCAGATACGCAGTATTTT.

The genes are TRBV7-2 and TRBJ1-5; D perhaps matches TRBD1 (5 bases). The CDR3 consists of 15 residues. The V gene lost 1 base and the J gene lost 6 bases, with 13 bases spanning the gap. Germline V CDR1 and CDR2: SGHTA, FQGNSA. DNA for the CDR3: TGTGCCAGCAGCTTAGTGGGGGAGCCGAGTCAGCCCCAGCATTTT. It is translated as CASSLVGEPSQPQHF.

This CDR3 reads CASSYDGSLNQPQHF. The CDR3 DNA reads TGTGCCAGCAGTTACGATGGTTCTCTCAATCAGCCCCAGCATTTT. This chain joins TRBV6-5 and TRBJ1-5; no clear D. V was pared by 2 bases and J by 3 bases, with 11 bases between. Germline V gives CDR1 MNHEY, CDR2 SVGAGI. The CDR3 has 15 residues.

J is TRBJ1-2 and V is TRBV20-1; D is possibly TRBD1 (5 bases). This CDR3 is built from 11 residues. Per germline, CDR1 DFQATT and CDR2 SNEGSKA (reference sequence). V was cut by 5 bases and J by 8 bases, with 12 bases left in between. The CDR3 DNA reads TGCAGTGCTTCAGGGTCTGCAGGCTACACCTTC. Encoded protein: CSASGSAGYTF.

The chain recombines TRBV9 with TRBJ2-5; the match to TRBD2 covers 8 bases. The V gene's germline CDR1 is SGDLS and CDR2 YYNGEE. This CDR3 comprises 16 residues. V lost 1 base and J lost 1; bases outside the gene matches: 6. The chain's CDR3 is CASSVIVAGGQETQYF. In DNA, the CDR3 is TGTGCCAGCAGCGTAATCGTGGCGGGGGGCCAAGAGACCCAGTACTTC.

The V call is TRBV6-5, the J call TRBJ2-7; a possible D gene is TRBD1 (6 bases). Per the germline V gene, CDR1 is MNHEY and CDR2 is SVGAGI. The germline V and J ends were trimmed by 6 bases and 4 bases, with 16 bases remaining between them. The CDR3 spans 14 residues. CDR3 residues: CASSLYRERYEQYF. The CDR3 DNA reads TGTGCCAGCAGCCTGTACAGGGAGCGGTACGAGCAGTACTTC.

The V and J genes are TRBV6-5 and TRBJ2-1; 13 nucleotides line up with TRBD2. The CDR3 extends over 16 amino acids. The ends lost 2 bases at V and 4 bases at J; junction bases unmatched: 2. Germline assignment: CDR1 MNHEY and CDR2 SVGAGI. The DNA for the CDR3 is TGTGCCAGCAGTTACGGACTAGCGGGAGTTTACAATGAGCAGTTCTTC. The encoded protein is CASSYGLAGVYNEQFF.

The chain uses TRBV19 and TRBJ1-1; TRBD1 aligns across 9 bases. CDR1 is LNHDA and CDR2 is SQIVND in the germline V gene (reference sequence). The V gene end was trimmed by 4 bases and the J gene end by 6 bases; junction bases not matched to a gene: 6. The CDR3 is 14 residues long. CDR3 sequence reads: CASSTRQGDPEAFF. CDR3 nucleotides: TGTGCCAGTAGTACACGACAGGGGGACCCTGAAGCTTTCTTT.